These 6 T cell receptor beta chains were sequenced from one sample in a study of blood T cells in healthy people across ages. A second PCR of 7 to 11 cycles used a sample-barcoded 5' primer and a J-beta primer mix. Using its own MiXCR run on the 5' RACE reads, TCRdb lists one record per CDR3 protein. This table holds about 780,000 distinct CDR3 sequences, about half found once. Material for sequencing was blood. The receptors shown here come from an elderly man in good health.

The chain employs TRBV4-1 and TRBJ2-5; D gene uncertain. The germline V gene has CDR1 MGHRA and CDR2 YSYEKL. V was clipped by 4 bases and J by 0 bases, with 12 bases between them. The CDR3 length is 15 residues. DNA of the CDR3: TGCGCCAGCAGCCCCTTATGGATGTACCAAGAGACCCAGTACTTC. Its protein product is CASSPLWMYQETQYF.

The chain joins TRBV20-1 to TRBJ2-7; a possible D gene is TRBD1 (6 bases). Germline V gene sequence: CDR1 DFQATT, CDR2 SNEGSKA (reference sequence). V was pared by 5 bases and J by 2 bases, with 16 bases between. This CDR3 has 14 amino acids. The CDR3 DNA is TGCAGTGCTTCGAAGACAGGAGGCCCCTACGAGCAGTACTTC. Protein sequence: CSASKTGGPYEQYF.

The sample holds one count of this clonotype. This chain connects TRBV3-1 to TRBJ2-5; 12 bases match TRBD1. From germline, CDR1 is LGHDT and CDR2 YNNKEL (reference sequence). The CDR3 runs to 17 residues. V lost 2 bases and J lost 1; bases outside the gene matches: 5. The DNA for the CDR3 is TGTGCCAGCAGCCAATTACCGGGACAGGGGGCCCAAGAGACCCAGTACTTC. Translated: CASSQLPGQGAQETQYF.

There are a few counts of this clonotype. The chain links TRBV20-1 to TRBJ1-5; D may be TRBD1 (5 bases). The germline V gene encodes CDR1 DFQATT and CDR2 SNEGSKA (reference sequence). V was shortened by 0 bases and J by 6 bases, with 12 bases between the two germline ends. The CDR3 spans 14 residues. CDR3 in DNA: TGCAGTGCTAGAGATCATCAGGGCGGTCAGCCCCAGCATTTT. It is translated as CSARDHQGGQPQHF.

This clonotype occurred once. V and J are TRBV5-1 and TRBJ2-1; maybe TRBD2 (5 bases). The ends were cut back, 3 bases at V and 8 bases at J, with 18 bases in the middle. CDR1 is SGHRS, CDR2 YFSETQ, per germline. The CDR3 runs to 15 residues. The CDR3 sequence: CASSWAGAGEHEQFF. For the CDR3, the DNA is TGCGCCAGCAGCTGGGCAGGCGCGGGTGAGCATGAGCAGTTCTTC.

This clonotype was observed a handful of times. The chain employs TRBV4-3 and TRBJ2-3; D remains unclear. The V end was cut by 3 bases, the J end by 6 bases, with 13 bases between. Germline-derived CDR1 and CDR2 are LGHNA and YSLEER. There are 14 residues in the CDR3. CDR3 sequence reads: CASSHDRERDTQYF. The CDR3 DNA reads TGCGCCAGCAGCCACGATAGGGAAAGGGATACGCAGTATTTT.